These 28 T cell receptor beta chains share one sample of origin, sequenced in a study of blood T cells in healthy people across ages. Combining a sample-barcoded 5' primer with a J-beta primer mix, a second PCR ran for roughly 7 to 11 cycles. Using its own MiXCR run on the 5' RACE reads, TCRdb lists one record per CDR3 protein. The sample has 1.8 million or so distinct CDR3 sequences, around 40% seen once. The material sequenced was blood. These receptors were collected from a human donor in good health.

This chain joins TRBV12-3 or TRBV12-4 and TRBJ2-3; weak D call: TRBD2 (6 bases). CDR3 length equals 14 residues. Trimming removed 11 bases at V and 2 bases at J, with 17 bases between. Written as DNA, the CDR3 is TGTGCCGGCACCCCCGGCGGGGTCACAGATACGCAGTATTTT. It codes for CAGTPGGVTDTQYF.

The chain employs TRBV7-2 and TRBJ2-5, with TRBD2 as a possible D gene (6 bases). V was trimmed by 6 bases and J by 1 base, leaving 15 bases between them. Germline values: CDR1 SGHTA, CDR2 FQGNSA. This CDR3 is 15 amino acids long. CDR3 in amino acids: CASRRPLGGQETQYF. The CDR3 nucleotides read TGTGCCAGCAGGCGGCCCCTCGGGGGCCAAGAGACCCAGTACTTC. Using reference TRBV7-2 and TRBJ2-5 for the parts outside the CDR3, the full variable domain is GAGVSQSPSNKVTEKGKDVELRCDPISGHTALYWYRQSLGQGLEFLIYFQGNSAPDKSGLPSDRFSAERTGGSVSTLTIQRTQQEDSAVYLCASRRPLGGQETQYFGPGTRLLVL.

Concerning this clonotype itself: This may stem from a read error, because a much larger clone lies one nucleotide away. The V gene is TRBV29-1, the J gene TRBJ1-2; D is unresolved. The CDR3 length is 11 residues. Germline V gene lookup returns CDR1 SQVTM and CDR2 ANQGSEA. The CDR3 nucleotides read TGCAGCGTTGAGAACTACTATGACTACACCTTC. It is translated as CSVENYYDYTF.

This clonotype has a single count. The V and J genes are TRBV18 and TRBJ2-7; D could derive from TRBD1 or TRBD2 (5 bases each). The CDR3 contains 15 residues. Trimming took off 3 bases at V and 3 bases at J, with 15 bases between the two ends. Germline V gene sequence: CDR1 KGHSH, CDR2 LQKENI. The CDR3 DNA follows: TGTGCCAGCTCACCGGGGGATGACTCCAACTACGAGCAGTACTTC. This gives the protein CASSPGDDSNYEQYF.

Of note for this clonotype: The junction differs from germline at one of its ends, possibly a read error. V gene TRBV12-3 or TRBV12-4 combines with J gene TRBJ1-2, with D tentatively TRBD1 (5 bases). The CDR3 consists of 15 residues. The DNA of the CDR3 is TGTGCCAACAGTTTAGGGGTCAGGAGTAACTATGGCTACACCTTC. This codes for CANSLGVRSNYGYTF.

The J gene is TRBJ1-1, the V gene TRBV9; TRBD1 aligns across 11 bases. Germline values: CDR1 SGDLS, CDR2 YYNGEE. V lost 1 base and J lost 6; bases outside the gene matches: 2. The CDR3 runs 14 residues. DNA of the CDR3: TGTGCCAGCAGCGTATCGGGACAGGGGGCTGAAGCTTTCTTT. Its translation: CASSVSGQGAEAFF.

This chain uses TRBV21-1 with TRBJ1-2; the listed D gene, TRBD1, was not tested against the DNA. TRBV21-1 is shown as a pseudogene. The CDR3 loop spans 13 amino acids. In DNA, the CDR3 is TGTGCCAGCAGCAAAGATGGGCGTCCTGGCTACACCTTC. This translates into CASSKDGRPGYTF.

The chain recombines TRBV29-1 with TRBJ2-2, with a weak D call TRBD1 (6 bases). From germline, CDR1 is SQVTM and CDR2 ANQGSEA. The length of the CDR3 is 15 residues. V was shortened by 5 bases and J by 2 bases, with 15 bases between the two germline ends. The CDR3 is CSVHAGVGNTGELFF. The CDR3 coding sequence is TGCAGCGTTCACGCAGGGGTTGGAAACACCGGGGAGCTGTTTTTT.

The CDR3 DNA sequence: TGTGCCAGCAGTTTTGAAGGGAACGAAAAACTGTTTTTT. Translated: CASSFEGNEKLFF. The V call is TRBV28, the J call TRBJ1-4; D gene ambiguous. V shed 3 bases and J shed 8 bases, with 10 bases lying between them. Germline V CDR1 and CDR2: MDHEN, SYDVKM. The CDR3 runs 13 residues.

The chain recombines TRBV3-1 with TRBJ1-4; D might be TRBD1 (5 bases). The CDR3 contains 15 residues. The germline gives CDR1 LGHDT, CDR2 YNNKEL (reference sequence). Trimming removed 4 bases at V and 7 bases at J, with 16 bases between. CDR3 DNA sequence: TGTGCCAGCAGCCGCCAAGCGGGCGGGGGTGAAAAACTGTTTTTT. This translates into CASSRQAGGGEKLFF.

Only a few counts were recorded for this clonotype. The chain links TRBV4-2 to TRBJ2-3; D is possibly TRBD2 (6 bases). Germline values: CDR1 LGHNA, CDR2 YNFKEQ. CDR3 length: 15 residues. V was trimmed by 0 bases and J by 3 bases, leaving 10 bases between them. The CDR3 protein is CASSQDGRRTDTQYF. In DNA form, the CDR3 reads TGTGCCAGCAGCCAAGATGGGAGGAGGACAGATACGCAGTATTTT.

The CDR3 loop is CSATHGGMNTEAFF. The CDR3 region has the DNA TGCAGTGCTACACACGGGGGGATGAACACTGAAGCTTTCTTT. The chain combines TRBV20-1 with TRBJ1-1, with a possible D match to TRBD1 (5 bases). CDR3 length: 14 residues. V lost 4 bases and J 0 bases, leaving 12 bases between the germline ends. Germline assignment: CDR1 DFQATT and CDR2 SNEGSKA (reference sequence).

This clonotype was recorded once. This chain connects TRBV20-1 to TRBJ2-5; 10 bases agree with TRBD2. Trimming removed 5 bases from V and 5 bases from J; junction bases left unmatched: 14. The CDR3 has 16 amino acids. Germline V lookup: CDR1 DFQATT, CDR2 SNEGSKA (reference sequence). CDR3 sequence reads: CSAQTVSSGGRETQYF. CDR3 nucleotides: TGCAGTGCTCAAACCGTCTCTAGCGGGGGAAGGGAGACCCAGTACTTC.

This clonotype was counted only a few times. This chain connects TRBV11-2 to TRBJ2-7; D is uncertain. CDR1 is SGHAT, CDR2 FQNNGV, per germline. This CDR3 is built from 11 residues. V was cut by 6 bases and J by 4 bases, with 7 bases left in between. The CDR3 spells CASSMSYEQYF. The CDR3 region has the DNA TGTGCCAGCAGTATGTCTTACGAGCAGTACTTC.

V gene TRBV7-2 combines with J gene TRBJ2-1; unclear D gene. The ends were cut back, 1 base at V and 2 bases at J, with 12 bases in the middle. The CDR3 loop spans 16 amino acids. Germline CDR1 is SGHTA and CDR2 is FQGNSA. The CDR3 DNA follows: TGTGCCAGCAGCTTAGGGCGCAGCAGACCCTACAATGAGCAGTTCTTC. Encoded protein: CASSLGRSRPYNEQFF.

This rearrangement joins TRBV3-1 to TRBJ1-1; no definite D call. Deletions cut 3 bases from V and 2 bases from J, with 10 bases between. Germline V CDR1 and CDR2: LGHDT, YNNKEL (reference sequence). CDR3 length: 14 amino acids. CDR3 nucleotides: TGTGCCAGCAGCCACCTTGGGTCTAACACTGAAGCTTTCTTT. It encodes CASSHLGSNTEAFF.

The chain couples TRBV29-1 to TRBJ1-1; unclear D gene. The CDR3 loop spans 13 amino acids. The V end lost 5 bases, the J end lost 0 bases, and 10 bases lay between the germline ends. Germline assignment: CDR1 SQVTM and CDR2 ANQGSEA. The CDR3: CSVSGSLNTEAFF. DNA of the CDR3: TGCAGCGTTTCGGGCAGTCTGAACACTGAAGCTTTCTTT.

The chain is built from TRBV10-3 and TRBJ2-7; D is undetermined. CDR1 is ENHRY and CDR2 is SYGVKD in the germline V gene. This CDR3 contains 12 residues. V shed 3 bases and J shed 2 bases, with 5 bases lying between them. The CDR3 DNA reads as TGTGCCATCAGTGACAGGCCCTACGAGCAGTACTTC. This encodes CAISDRPYEQYF.

The rearrangement joins TRBV29-1 to TRBJ2-5; D could derive from TRBD1 or TRBD2 (5 bases each). Trimming removed 7 bases at V and 5 bases at J, with 14 bases between. There are 12 residues in the CDR3. The germline V gene encodes CDR1 SQVTM and CDR2 ANQGSEA. The CDR3 sequence is CSGLTGEETQYF. CDR3 bases: TGCAGCGGACTAACAGGAGAGGAGACCCAGTACTTC.

In its sample, this clonotype was seen once. This chain uses TRBV20-1 with TRBJ2-7; D perhaps matches TRBD1 (5 bases). The CDR3 spans 12 residues. V lost 6 bases and J lost 4, with 13 bases in between. Looked up from germline, CDR1 is DFQATT and CDR2 is SNEGSKA (reference sequence). CDR3 nucleotides: TGCAGTGCCAGACACCAGGGTTACGAGCAGTACTTC. Protein product: CSARHQGYEQYF.

This clonotype was counted only a few times. The gene calls are TRBV7-9 and TRBJ2-7, with TRBD1 identical over 7 bases. Germline CDR1 reads SEHNR; CDR2 reads FQNEAQ (reference sequence). With V trimmed by 5 bases and J by 0 bases, 10 bases remained unmatched. This CDR3 is built from 16 residues. The CDR3 region is CASSPRTGQFSYEQYF. The CDR3 DNA reads TGTGCCAGCAGCCCCCGAACGGGACAGTTCTCCTACGAGCAGTACTTC.

The chain uses TRBV4-3 and TRBJ2-7, with D perhaps given as TRBD1 or TRBD2 (6 bases each). The CDR3 has 15 amino acids. The V end lost 2 bases, the J end lost 2 bases, and 13 bases lay between the germline ends. Germline V gives CDR1 LGHNA, CDR2 YSLEER. DNA for the CDR3: TGCGCCAGCAGCCAAACCGGAGGGGGAACCTACGAGCAGTACTTC. Translated: CASSQTGGGTYEQYF.

This clonotype turned up a few times. J is TRBJ2-3 and V is TRBV7-2, with TRBD1 as a possible D gene (5 bases). Germline V gives CDR1 SGHTA, CDR2 FQGNSA. This CDR3 contains 13 residues. V lost 6 bases, J lost 1 base, and 8 bases lay in between. Written as DNA, the CDR3 is TGTGCCAGCAGGGCACAGGGCACAGATACGCAGTATTTT. This codes for CASRAQGTDTQYF.

In its sample, this clonotype was seen many times. The chain joins TRBV5-6 to TRBJ2-6; D call uncertain. V was clipped by 0 bases and J by 0 bases, with 4 bases between them. Germline CDR1 reads SGHDT; CDR2 reads YYEEEE. The CDR3 contains 15 residues. CDR3 bases: TGTGCCAGCAGCTTGGGACTCTCTGGGGCCAACGTCCTGACTTTC. Amino acid sequence: CASSLGLSGANVLTF.

In its sample, this clonotype was seen a few times. The V call is TRBV7-9, the J call TRBJ2-5; D call uncertain. Germline CDR1 reads SEHNR; CDR2 reads FQNEAQ (reference sequence). The CDR3 is 12 residues long. Trimming took 9 bases from V and 7 from J, leaving 15 bases between them. The CDR3 sequence: CASSVRSGTQYF. The CDR3 DNA reads TGTGCCAGTTCTGTGCGGTCAGGGACCCAGTACTTC.

On this clonotype itself: This may arise from a read error, as a much more abundant clone is one base away. The gene calls are TRBV12-3 or TRBV12-4 and TRBJ2-2; D is possibly TRBD2 (5 bases). This CDR3 region has 13 residues. Deletions cut 3 bases from V and 4 bases from J, with 6 bases between. CDR3 region: CASSFEGTGELFF. The CDR3 DNA reads as TGTGCCAGCAGTTTCGAGGGCACCGGGGAGCTGTTTTTT.

The genes are TRBV7-2 and TRBJ1-5; weak D call: TRBD1 (6 bases). The CDR3 consists of 17 residues. V shed 2 bases and J shed 2 bases, with 16 bases lying between them. Germline values: CDR1 SGHTA, CDR2 FQGNSA. The CDR3 sequence is CASSLRQGSWGNQPQHF. The CDR3 DNA is TGTGCCAGCAGCTTAAGGCAGGGGTCGTGGGGCAATCAGCCCCAGCATTTT.

This clonotype was observed a handful of times. The chain employs TRBV24-1 and TRBJ2-1, with D hard to call. The CDR3 sequence is 13 residues long. In germline, CDR1 is KGHDR, CDR2 SFDVKD. The V end lost 5 bases, the J end lost 9 bases, and 13 bases lay between the germline ends. The CDR3 is CATSVGVEGEQFF. The CDR3 DNA is TGTGCCACCAGTGTAGGAGTGGAAGGTGAGCAGTTCTTC.